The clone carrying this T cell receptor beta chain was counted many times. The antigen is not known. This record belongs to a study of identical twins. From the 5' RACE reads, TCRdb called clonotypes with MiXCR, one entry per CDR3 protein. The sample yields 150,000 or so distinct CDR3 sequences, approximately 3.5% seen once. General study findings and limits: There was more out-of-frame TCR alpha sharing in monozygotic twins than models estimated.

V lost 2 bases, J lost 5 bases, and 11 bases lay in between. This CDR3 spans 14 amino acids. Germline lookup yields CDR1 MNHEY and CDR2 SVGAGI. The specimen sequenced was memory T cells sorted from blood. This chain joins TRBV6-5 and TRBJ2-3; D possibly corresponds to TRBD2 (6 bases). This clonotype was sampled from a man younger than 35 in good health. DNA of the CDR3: TGTGCCAGCAGTTACCGGGTTAGCGGAGATACGCAGTATTTT. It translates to CASSYRVSGDTQYF.